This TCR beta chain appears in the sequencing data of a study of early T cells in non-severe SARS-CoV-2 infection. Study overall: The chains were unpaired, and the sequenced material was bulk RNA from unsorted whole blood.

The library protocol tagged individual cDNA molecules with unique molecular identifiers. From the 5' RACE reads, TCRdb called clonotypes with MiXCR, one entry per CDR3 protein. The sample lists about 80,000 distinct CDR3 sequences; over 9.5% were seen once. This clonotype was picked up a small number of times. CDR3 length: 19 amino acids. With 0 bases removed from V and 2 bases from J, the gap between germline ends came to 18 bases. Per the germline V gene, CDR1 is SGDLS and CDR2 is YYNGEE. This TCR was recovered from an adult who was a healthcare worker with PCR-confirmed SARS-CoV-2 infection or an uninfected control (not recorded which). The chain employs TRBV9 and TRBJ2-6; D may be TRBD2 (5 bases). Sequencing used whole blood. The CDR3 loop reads CASSVVSSLAGAGANVLTF. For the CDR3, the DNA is TGTGCCAGCAGCGTAGTAAGCAGCCTGGCGGGTGCTGGGGCCAACGTCCTGACTTTC.